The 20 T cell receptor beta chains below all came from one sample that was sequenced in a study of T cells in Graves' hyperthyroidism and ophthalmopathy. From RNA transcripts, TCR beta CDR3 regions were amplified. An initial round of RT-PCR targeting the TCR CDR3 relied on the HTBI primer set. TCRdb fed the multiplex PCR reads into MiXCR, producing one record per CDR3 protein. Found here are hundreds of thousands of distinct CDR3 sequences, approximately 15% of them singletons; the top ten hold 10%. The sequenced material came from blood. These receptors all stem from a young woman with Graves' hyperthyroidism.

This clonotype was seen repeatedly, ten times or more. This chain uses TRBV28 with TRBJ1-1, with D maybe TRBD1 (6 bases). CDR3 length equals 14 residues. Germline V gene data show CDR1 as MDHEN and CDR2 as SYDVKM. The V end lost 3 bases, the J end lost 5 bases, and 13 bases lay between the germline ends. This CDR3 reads CASSFDRPRTEAFF. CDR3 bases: TGTGCCAGCAGTTTTGACAGGCCGAGGACTGAAGCTTTCTTT.

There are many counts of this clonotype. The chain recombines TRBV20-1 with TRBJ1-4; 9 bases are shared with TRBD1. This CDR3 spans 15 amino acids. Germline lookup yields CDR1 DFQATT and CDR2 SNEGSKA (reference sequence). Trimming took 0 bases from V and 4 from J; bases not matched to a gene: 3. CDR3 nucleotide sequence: TGCAGTGCTAGAGATCTGGGACAGGGTAATGAAAAACTGTTTTTT. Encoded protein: CSARDLGQGNEKLFF.

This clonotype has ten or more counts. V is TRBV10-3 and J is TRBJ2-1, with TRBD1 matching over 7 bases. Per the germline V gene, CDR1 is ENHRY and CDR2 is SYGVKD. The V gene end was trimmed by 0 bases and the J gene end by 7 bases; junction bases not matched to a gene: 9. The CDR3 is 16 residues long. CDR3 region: CAISESRRDSKNEQFF. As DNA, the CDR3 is TGTGCCATCAGTGAGTCACGACGGGACAGTAAGAATGAGCAGTTCTTC.

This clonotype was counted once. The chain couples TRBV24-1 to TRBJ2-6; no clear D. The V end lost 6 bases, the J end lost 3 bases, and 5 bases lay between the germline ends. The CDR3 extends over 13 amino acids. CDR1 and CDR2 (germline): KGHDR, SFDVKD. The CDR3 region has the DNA TGTGCCACCAGTTACAGTGGGGCCAACGTCCTGACTTTC. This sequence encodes CATSYSGANVLTF.

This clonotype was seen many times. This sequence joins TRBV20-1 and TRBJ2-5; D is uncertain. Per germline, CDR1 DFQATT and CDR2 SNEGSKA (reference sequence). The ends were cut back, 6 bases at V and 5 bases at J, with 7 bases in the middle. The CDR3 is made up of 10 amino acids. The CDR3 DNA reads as TGCAGTGCCAGCGCGGAGACCCAGTACTTC. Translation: CSASAETQYF.

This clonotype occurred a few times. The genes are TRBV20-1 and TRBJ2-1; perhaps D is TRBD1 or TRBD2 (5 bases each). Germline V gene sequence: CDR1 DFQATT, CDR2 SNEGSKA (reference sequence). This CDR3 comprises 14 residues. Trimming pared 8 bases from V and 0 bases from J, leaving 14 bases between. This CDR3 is CSTTGASSYNEQFF. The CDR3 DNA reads TGCAGTACTACCGGGGCCAGCTCCTACAATGAGCAGTTCTTC.

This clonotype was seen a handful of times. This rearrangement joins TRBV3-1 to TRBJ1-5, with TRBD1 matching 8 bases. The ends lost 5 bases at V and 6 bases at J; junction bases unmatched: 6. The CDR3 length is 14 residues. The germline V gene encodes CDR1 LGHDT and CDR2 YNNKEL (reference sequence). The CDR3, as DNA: TGTGCCAGCAGCGACAGGGGTGGGGGTCAGCCCCAGCATTTT. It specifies CASSDRGGGQPQHF.

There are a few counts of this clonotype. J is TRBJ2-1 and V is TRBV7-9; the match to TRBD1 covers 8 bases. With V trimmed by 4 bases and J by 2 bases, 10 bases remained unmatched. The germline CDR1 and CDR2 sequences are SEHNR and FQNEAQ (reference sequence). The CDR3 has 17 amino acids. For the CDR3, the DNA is TGTGCCAGCAGCTGGAGGGACAGGATGGCGACCTACAATGAGCAGTTCTTC. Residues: CASSWRDRMATYNEQFF.

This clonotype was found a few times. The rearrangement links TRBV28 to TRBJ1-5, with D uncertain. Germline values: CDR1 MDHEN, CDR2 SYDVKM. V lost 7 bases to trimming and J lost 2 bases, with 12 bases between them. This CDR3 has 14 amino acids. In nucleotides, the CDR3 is TGTGCCAGCAAGGCGGGCCTCGGCAATCAGCCCCAGCATTTT. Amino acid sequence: CASKAGLGNQPQHF.

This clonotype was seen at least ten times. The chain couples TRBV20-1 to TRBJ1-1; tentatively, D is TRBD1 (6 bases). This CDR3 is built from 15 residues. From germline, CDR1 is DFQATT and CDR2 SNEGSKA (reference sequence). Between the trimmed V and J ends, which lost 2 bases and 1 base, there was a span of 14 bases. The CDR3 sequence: CSARPPGAENTEAFF. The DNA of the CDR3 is TGCAGTGCTAGACCTCCGGGGGCAGAGAACACTGAAGCTTTCTTT.

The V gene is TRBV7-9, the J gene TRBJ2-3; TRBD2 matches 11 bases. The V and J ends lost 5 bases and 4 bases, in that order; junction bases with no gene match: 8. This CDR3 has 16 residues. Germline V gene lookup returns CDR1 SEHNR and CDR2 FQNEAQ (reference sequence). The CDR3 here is CASSLLAGGQADTQYF. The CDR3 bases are TGTGCCAGCAGCCTGTTAGCGGGAGGGCAAGCAGATACGCAGTATTTT.

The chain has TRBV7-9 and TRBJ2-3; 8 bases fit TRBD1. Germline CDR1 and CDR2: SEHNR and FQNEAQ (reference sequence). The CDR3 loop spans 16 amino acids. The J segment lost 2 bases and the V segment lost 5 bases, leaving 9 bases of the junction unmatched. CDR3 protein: CASSPGTGRSTDTQYF. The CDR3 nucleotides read TGTGCCAGCAGCCCCGGGACAGGTAGATCCACAGATACGCAGTATTTT. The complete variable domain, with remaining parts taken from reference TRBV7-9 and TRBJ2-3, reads DTGVSQNPRHKITKRGQNVTFRCDPISEHNRLYWYRQTLGQGPEFLTYFQNEAQLEKSRLLSDRFSAERPKGSFSTLEIQRTEQGDSAMYLCASSPGTGRSTDTQYFGPGTRLTVL.

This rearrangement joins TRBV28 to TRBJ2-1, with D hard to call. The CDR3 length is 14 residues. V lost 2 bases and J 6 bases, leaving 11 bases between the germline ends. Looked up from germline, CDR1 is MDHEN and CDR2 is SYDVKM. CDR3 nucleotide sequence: TGTGCCAGCAGTTTAGAACTCACGGGCAATGAGCAGTTCTTC. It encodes CASSLELTGNEQFF.

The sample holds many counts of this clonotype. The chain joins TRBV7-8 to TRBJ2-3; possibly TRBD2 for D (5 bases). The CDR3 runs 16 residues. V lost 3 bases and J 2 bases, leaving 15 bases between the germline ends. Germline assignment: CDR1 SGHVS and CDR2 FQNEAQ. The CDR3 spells CASSFKGSGYTDTQYF. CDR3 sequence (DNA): TGTGCCAGCAGCTTTAAAGGGAGCGGCTACACAGATACGCAGTATTTT.

The CDR3: CAHSPDRGGWSYGYTF. CDR3 bases: TGTGCGCACTCCCCGGACAGGGGAGGTTGGAGCTATGGCTACACCTTC. The chain links TRBV28 to TRBJ1-2, with 9 positions matching TRBD1. The CDR3 runs 16 residues. Germline assignment: CDR1 MDHEN and CDR2 SYDVKM.

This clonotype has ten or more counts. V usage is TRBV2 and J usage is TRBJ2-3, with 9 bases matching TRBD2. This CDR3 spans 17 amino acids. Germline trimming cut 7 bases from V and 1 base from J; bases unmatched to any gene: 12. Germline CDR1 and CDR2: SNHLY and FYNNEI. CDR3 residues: CASTYGPRLAGTDTQYF. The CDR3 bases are TGTGCCAGCACTTATGGCCCCCGACTAGCGGGCACAGATACGCAGTATTTT.

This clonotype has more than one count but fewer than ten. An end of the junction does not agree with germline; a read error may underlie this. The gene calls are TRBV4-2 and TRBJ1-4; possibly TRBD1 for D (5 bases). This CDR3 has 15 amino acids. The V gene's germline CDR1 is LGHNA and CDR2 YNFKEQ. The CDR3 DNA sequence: TGTGCCAGCAACCAACACGGGGGAGATAATGAAAAACTGTTTTTT. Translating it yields CASNQHGGDNEKLFF.

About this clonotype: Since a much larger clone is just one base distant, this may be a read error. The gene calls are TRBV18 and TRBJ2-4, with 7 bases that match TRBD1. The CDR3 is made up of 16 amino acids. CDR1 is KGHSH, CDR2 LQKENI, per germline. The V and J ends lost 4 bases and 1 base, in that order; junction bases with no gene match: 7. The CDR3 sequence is CASSRQGITAKNIQYF. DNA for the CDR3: TGTGCCAGCTCACGACAGGGTATAACGGCCAAAAACATTCAGTACTTC.

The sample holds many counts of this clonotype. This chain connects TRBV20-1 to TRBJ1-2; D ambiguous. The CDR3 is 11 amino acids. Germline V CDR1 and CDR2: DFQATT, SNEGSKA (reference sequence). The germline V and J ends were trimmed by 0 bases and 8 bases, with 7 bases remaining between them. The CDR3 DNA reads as TGCAGTGCTAGAGATACTGCGGGCTACACCTTC. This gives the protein CSARDTAGYTF.

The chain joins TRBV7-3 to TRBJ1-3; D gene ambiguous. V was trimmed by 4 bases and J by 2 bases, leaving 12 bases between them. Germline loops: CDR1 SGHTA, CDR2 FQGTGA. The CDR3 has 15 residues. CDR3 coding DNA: TGTGCCAGCAGCTATTTGGTCGGTGCTGGAAACACCATATATTTT. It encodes CASSYLVGAGNTIYF.